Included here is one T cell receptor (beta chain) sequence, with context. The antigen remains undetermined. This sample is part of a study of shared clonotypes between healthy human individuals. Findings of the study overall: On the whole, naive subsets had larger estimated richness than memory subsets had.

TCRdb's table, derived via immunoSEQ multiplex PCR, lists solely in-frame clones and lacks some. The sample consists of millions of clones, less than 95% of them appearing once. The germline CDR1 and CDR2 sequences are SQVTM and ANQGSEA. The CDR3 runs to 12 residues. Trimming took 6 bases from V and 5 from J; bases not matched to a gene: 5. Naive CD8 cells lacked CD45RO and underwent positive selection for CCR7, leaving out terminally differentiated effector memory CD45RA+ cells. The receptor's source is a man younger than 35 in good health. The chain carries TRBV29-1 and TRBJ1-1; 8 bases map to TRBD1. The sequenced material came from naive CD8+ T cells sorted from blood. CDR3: CSVVTGGTEAFF. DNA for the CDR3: TGCAGCGTCGTAACAGGGGGAACTGAAGCTTTCTTT.